The source of this T cell receptor beta chain is a study of blood T cells in healthy people across ages. Broader study findings: Older age went with lower TCR beta diversity per million T cells, in a roughly linear way. In long-lived donors, naive CD4+ cell counts and diversity exceeded those of aged donors.

Germline loops: CDR1 SQVTM, CDR2 ANQGSEA. The CDR3 is 13 amino acids. A note on this clonotype: The antigen is unknown. A junction boundary mismatches the germline segment, possibly from a read error.

It was with a sample-barcoded 5' primer and a J-beta primer mix that a second PCR of roughly 7 to 12 cycles was run. Template switching added a 12-random-nucleotide identifier to every cDNA molecule. Researchers report that each sample yielded at least 2.5 million CDR3-containing paired-end reads. TCRdb recomputed calls from the 5' RACE reads with MiXCR, one row per CDR3 protein. The sample lists roughly 800,000 distinct CDR3 sequences, 58% seen once, with over 20% in the top ten. This chain joins TRBV29-1 and TRBJ2-2, with D perhaps matching TRBD2 (6 bases). The clonotype comes from a man aged 30 to 39 in good health. Sequenced input: blood. CDR3 region: CSAGDFSTGELFF. DNA of the CDR3: TGCAGCGCTGGGGACTTCTCCACCGGAGAGCTGTTTTTT.